Only one count was recorded for the clone carrying this T cell receptor beta chain. Some clones are missing from TCRdb's copy, which holds only in-frame ones; the method was immunoSEQ multiplex PCR. The sample includes 40,000 to 55,000 clones, less than 90% of them seen just once. The source of the sample is a study of T cell changes during pregnancy in multiple sclerosis. The CDR3 covers 14 residues. Germline values: CDR1 SGHRS, CDR2 YFSETQ. V trimming: 8 bases; J trimming: 2 bases; junction bases outside the gene matches: 5. This clonotype was obtained from a female donor with multiple sclerosis, enrolled in a pregnancy study. This sample comprised CD4+ T cells from peripheral blood mononuclear cells, obtained in the first trimester of pregnancy. The V call is TRBV5-1, the J call TRBJ2-2, with TRBD1 matching 8 bases. The CDR3 loop reads CASNRGANTGELFF. CDR3 DNA: TGCGCCAGTAACAGGGGGGCAAACACCGGGGAGCTGTTTTTT.